The next 10 T cell receptor beta chains were all read from a single sample in a study of cytomegalovirus exposure and HLA in healthy donors. The PCR was carried out with 60 Vbeta primers and 13 Jbeta primers. Data came from immunoSEQ multiplex PCR; TCRdb stores just in-frame clones and leaves some out. This sample has fewer than 150,000 clones, with around 77% found just once. Sequenced material: PBMCs. All receptors come from a man aged 25-45 years in good health.

This clone was observed a handful of times. The chain joins TRBV4-1 to TRBJ1-1; D ambiguous. The germline V and J ends were trimmed by 4 bases and 7 bases, with 19 bases remaining between them. The CDR3 length is 15 residues. CDR1 and CDR2 (germline): MGHRA, YSYEKL. The CDR3 region has the DNA TGCGCCAGCAGCCTAGTCATCCTCGAGAAACGTGAAGCTTTCTTT. It yields the protein CASSLVILEKREAFF.

The CDR3 DNA sequence: TGTGCCAGCACCACTCGGACTAGCGACCTTTACGAGCAGTACTTC. Residues: CASTTRTSDLYEQYF. The gene calls are TRBV27 and TRBJ2-7; 9 bases agree with TRBD2. The CDR3 length is 15 residues. Germline V gives CDR1 MNHEY, CDR2 SMNVEV (reference sequence). Trimming took 7 bases from V and 4 from J; bases not matched to a gene: 11.

The gene calls are TRBV11-2 and TRBJ1-2; 7 nucleotides align to TRBD1. V shed 5 bases, J shed 7 bases, and the junction held 10 bases outside the gene matches. Germline assignment: CDR1 SGHAT and CDR2 FQNNGV. The CDR3 is made up of 14 amino acids. The CDR3 nucleotides are TGTGCCAGCAGCACCCGCAGGGGGTCCATTGGCTACACCTTC. Its protein product is CASSTRRGSIGYTF.

The chain links TRBV9 to TRBJ2-1, with D tentatively TRBD1 (6 bases). The CDR3 has 14 amino acids. CDR1 and CDR2 from the germline V gene are SGDLS and YYNGEE. Trimming left V 4 bases short and J 3 bases short, with 11 bases between. CDR3 amino acids: CASSPRGLYNEQFF. In DNA, the CDR3 is TGTGCCAGCAGCCCCAGGGGCCTCTACAATGAGCAGTTCTTC.

This chain joins TRBV5-1 and TRBJ1-3; D gene ambiguous. Germline lookup yields CDR1 SGHRS and CDR2 YFSETQ. This CDR3 contains 13 residues. Deletions cut 5 bases from V and 2 bases from J, with 8 bases between. The DNA for the CDR3 is TGCGCCAGCAGGCCCGGGGCTGGAAACACCATATATTTT. Its translation: CASRPGAGNTIYF.

V and J are TRBV10-3 and TRBJ1-5; TRBD1 agrees at 8 bases. The junction had 13 bases not matched to a gene; V was cut back by 6 bases and J by 6 bases. Germline V gene sequence: CDR1 ENHRY, CDR2 SYGVKD. This CDR3 contains 16 residues. DNA for the CDR3: TGTGCCATCAGCGAAGAGGGACAGGTTCCCGGTCAGCCCCAGCATTTT. Translated: CAISEEGQVPGQPQHF.

The chain combines TRBV5-6 with TRBJ2-1, with TRBD2 identical over 11 bases. Per the germline V gene, CDR1 is SGHDT and CDR2 is YYEEEE. CDR3 length: 15 amino acids. J gave up 6 bases and V 0 bases, and 2 bases lay outside the gene matches. The CDR3 nucleotides read TGTGCCAGCAGCTTGGGACTAGCGGGACGCAATGAGCAGTTCTTC. Its translation: CASSLGLAGRNEQFF.

This chain links TRBV30 with TRBJ2-3; possible D gene TRBD2, 6 bases. Germline V CDR1 and CDR2: GTSNPN, SVGIG (reference sequence). Trimming stripped 0 bases from V and 10 bases from J, with 14 bases between. This CDR3 is built from 13 residues. CDR3 region: CAWSVVGSDAQYF. In DNA form, the CDR3 reads TGTGCCTGGAGTGTAGTCGGGAGTGATGCGCAGTATTTT.

The chain couples TRBV27 to TRBJ2-7, with D possibly being TRBD2 (7 bases). In germline, CDR1 is MNHEY, CDR2 SMNVEV (reference sequence). The CDR3 length is 15 residues. V lost 5 bases, J lost 5 bases, and 19 bases lay in between. Written as DNA, the CDR3 is TGTGCCAGCAGTCGCTTGGGCCGGGGGGCCGACGAGCAGTACTTC. Encoded protein: CASSRLGRGADEQYF.

The CDR3 spells CASSPGLAGGVFYNEQFF. CDR3 bases: TGTGCCAGCAGCCCAGGACTAGCGGGAGGGGTGTTCTACAATGAGCAGTTCTTC. V usage is TRBV7-3 and J usage is TRBJ2-1, with 15 bases identical to TRBD2. The trim removed 5 bases at V and 3 bases at J, leaving 8 bases unmatched. The CDR3 sequence is 18 residues long. In germline, CDR1 is SGHTA, CDR2 FQGTGA. Full variable domain (rest looked up from reference TRBV7-3 and TRBJ2-1): GAGVSQTPSNKVTEKGKYVELRCDPISGHTALYWYRQSLGQGPEFLIYFQGTGAADDSGLPNDRFFAVRPEGSVSTLKIQRTERGDSAVYLCASSPGLAGGVFYNEQFFGPGTRLTVL.